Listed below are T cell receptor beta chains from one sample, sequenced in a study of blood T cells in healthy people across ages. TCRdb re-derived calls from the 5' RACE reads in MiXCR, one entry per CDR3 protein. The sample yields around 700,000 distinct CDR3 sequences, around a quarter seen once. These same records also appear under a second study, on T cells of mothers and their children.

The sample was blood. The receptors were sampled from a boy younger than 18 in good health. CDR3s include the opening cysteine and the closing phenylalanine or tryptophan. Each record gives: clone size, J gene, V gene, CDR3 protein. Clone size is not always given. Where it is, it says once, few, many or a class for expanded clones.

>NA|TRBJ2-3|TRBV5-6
CASSLDQGSSTDTQYF
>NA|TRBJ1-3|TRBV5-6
CASSLPGTRGNTIYF
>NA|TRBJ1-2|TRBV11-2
CASSSGTGDKRNGYTF
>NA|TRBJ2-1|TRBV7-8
CASSQGAGSYNEQFF
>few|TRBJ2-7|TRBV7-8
CATEGVPNEQYF
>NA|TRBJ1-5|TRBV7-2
CASSLESGGLQPQHF
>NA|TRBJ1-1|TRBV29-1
CSVVNPGTVDTEAFF
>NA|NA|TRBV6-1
CASRAGPYEQYF
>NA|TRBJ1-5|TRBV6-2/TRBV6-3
CASSPHDRDRGKMAQHF
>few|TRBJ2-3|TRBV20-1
CSARGTSGGVNTQYF
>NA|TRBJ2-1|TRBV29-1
CSVTSFAGYNEQFF
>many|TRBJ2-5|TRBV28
CASSLAGAEETQYF
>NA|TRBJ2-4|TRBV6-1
CASSEGALAKNIQYF
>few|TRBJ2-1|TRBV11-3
CASSLDLAGGPYNEQFF
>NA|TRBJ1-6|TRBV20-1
CSALTDSDNSPLHF
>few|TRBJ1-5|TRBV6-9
CASSLRQPQHF
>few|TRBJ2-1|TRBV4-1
CASSQVGLAELNEQFF